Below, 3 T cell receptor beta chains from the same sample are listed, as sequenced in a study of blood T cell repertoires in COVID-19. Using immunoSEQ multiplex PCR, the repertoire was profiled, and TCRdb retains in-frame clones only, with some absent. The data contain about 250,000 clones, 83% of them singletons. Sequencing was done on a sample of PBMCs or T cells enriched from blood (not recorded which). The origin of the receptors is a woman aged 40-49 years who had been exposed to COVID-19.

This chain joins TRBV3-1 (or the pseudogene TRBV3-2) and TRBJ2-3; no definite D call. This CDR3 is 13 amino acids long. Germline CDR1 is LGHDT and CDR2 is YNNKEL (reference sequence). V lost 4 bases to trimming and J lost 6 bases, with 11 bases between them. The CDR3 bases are TGTGCCAGCAGCCCTCTTTTGTTTGATACGCAGTATTTT. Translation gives CASSPLLFDTQYF.

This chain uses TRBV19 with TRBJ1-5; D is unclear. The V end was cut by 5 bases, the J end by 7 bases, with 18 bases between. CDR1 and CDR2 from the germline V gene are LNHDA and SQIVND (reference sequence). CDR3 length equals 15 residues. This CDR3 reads CASSSFVGPLQPQHF. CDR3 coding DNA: TGTGCCAGTAGTTCTTTCGTGGGCCCCTTACAGCCCCAGCATTTT.

CDR3: CASSRQGGYQETQYF. The CDR3 DNA reads as TGTGCCAGCAGCCGACAGGGGGGGTACCAAGAGACCCAGTACTTC. The chain has TRBV9 and TRBJ2-5; 9 nucleotides agree with TRBD1. V was pared by 4 bases and J by 0 bases, with 4 bases of the junction left unmatched. This CDR3 has 15 residues. Germline CDR1 SGDLS, CDR2 YYNGEE.